These 6 T cell receptor beta chains were all obtained from the same sample, sequenced in a study of cytotoxic CD8 clonotypes in ibrutinib-treated CLL. Some clones are missing from TCRdb's copy, which holds only in-frame ones; the method was immunoSEQ multiplex PCR. The repertoire holds about 45,000 clones, with over 60% as singletons. The specimen was PBMCs, collected after 24 months of ibrutinib treatment. Receptors were obtained from a human donor with chronic lymphocytic leukemia.

This chain joins TRBV5-1 and TRBJ1-2; D is perhaps TRBD1 (6 bases). Trimming took off 5 bases at V and 1 base at J, with 9 bases between the two ends. The CDR3 covers 13 residues. Looked up from germline, CDR1 is SGHRS and CDR2 is YFSETQ. The CDR3 spells CASREDSNYGYTF. CDR3 in DNA: TGCGCCAGCAGAGAGGACAGTAACTATGGCTACACCTTC.

The chain employs TRBV10-3 and TRBJ2-3; 7 bases fit TRBD1. The length of the CDR3 is 12 residues. J gave up 10 bases and V 6 bases, and 7 bases lay outside the gene matches. CDR1 and CDR2 (germline): ENHRY, SYGVKD. CDR3 region: CAIRDDRAAQYF. The DNA of the CDR3 is TGTGCCATCAGAGATGACAGGGCAGCGCAGTATTTT.

V and J are TRBV12-5 and TRBJ1-2, with 10 positions matching TRBD1. Germline V gene data show CDR1 as LGHNT and CDR2 as FRNRAP. The CDR3 is made up of 14 amino acids. V dropped 6 bases and J dropped 4; count of bases not matched to a gene: 5. The DNA of the CDR3 is TGTGCTAGTGGCCCCGGGACAGGGGTCTATGGCTACACCTTC. Protein: CASGPGTGVYGYTF.

This clone was seen only a few times. The chain carries TRBV6-5 and TRBJ1-2; D uncertain. Trimming shortened V by 0 bases and J by 4 bases, and 6 bases separated the two germline ends. This CDR3 is 13 amino acids long. Germline V CDR1 and CDR2: MNHEY, SVGAGI. The CDR3 bases are TGTGCCAGCAGTTACTCGCCAGGCTATGGCTACACCTTC. It specifies CASSYSPGYGYTF.

The chain employs TRBV6-5 and TRBJ2-5; D is perhaps TRBD1 or TRBD2 (6 bases each). The CDR3 covers 13 residues. Germline V lookup: CDR1 MNHEY, CDR2 SVGAGI. V was cut by 8 bases and J by 0 bases, with 10 bases left in between. The CDR3 loop reads CASGGRYQETQYF. CDR3 sequence (DNA): TGTGCCAGCGGGGGGCGCTACCAAGAGACCCAGTACTTC.

This clone was seen only a few times. The CDR3 region is CASSPSLVYQETQYF. CDR3 nucleotides: TGTGCCAGCTCACCCTCACTAGTGTACCAAGAGACCCAGTACTTC. The V and J genes are TRBV18 and TRBJ2-5, with D perhaps TRBD2 (5 bases). Trimming left V 3 bases short and J 0 bases short, with 11 bases between. The CDR3 consists of 15 residues. The V gene's germline CDR1 is KGHSH and CDR2 LQKENI.